The next 17 T cell receptor beta chains were all read from a single sample in a study of blood T cell repertoires in COVID-19. Assay used: immunoSEQ multiplex PCR; TCRdb lists only in-frame clones, some missing. The data show 250,000 to 400,000 clones, around 90% seen once. Sequenced sample: PBMCs or T cells enriched from blood (not recorded which). The source of these receptors is a man aged 55 to 70 who had recovered from COVID-19.

This clone occurred once. This chain joins TRBV5-1 and TRBJ2-7; D might be TRBD2 (6 bases). V lost 5 bases to trimming and J lost 6 bases, with 21 bases between them. Germline V lookup: CDR1 SGHRS, CDR2 YFSETQ. The CDR3 spans 15 residues. The CDR3 sequence is CASSGGGREESEQYF. CDR3 nucleotides: TGCGCCAGCAGTGGGGGAGGTCGTGAGGAGTCCGAGCAGTACTTC.

The chain combines TRBV7-2 with TRBJ2-7; a weak D match, TRBD2 (6 bases). Germline CDR1 reads SGHTA; CDR2 reads FQGNSA. The CDR3 contains 15 residues. V dropped 1 base and J dropped 2 bases, with 12 bases sitting between them. This CDR3 is CASSLGQGGPYEQYF. Written as DNA, the CDR3 is TGTGCCAGCAGCTTAGGGCAGGGAGGACCCTACGAGCAGTACTTC.

The V gene is TRBV18, the J gene TRBJ1-2; no clear D. The CDR3 length is 14 residues. The germline CDR1 and CDR2 sequences are KGHSH and LQKENI. V lost 2 bases, J lost 4 bases, and 11 bases lay in between. The CDR3 region has the DNA TGTGCCAGCTCACCATCTAGTGGGTCCTATGGCTACACCTTC. Its translation is CASSPSSGSYGYTF.

The genes are TRBV4-3 and TRBJ1-2; a possible D gene is TRBD1 (6 bases). Germline V gene lookup returns CDR1 LGHNA and CDR2 YSLEER. V dropped 4 bases and J dropped 3 bases, with 12 bases sitting between them. CDR3 length equals 14 residues. The DNA for the CDR3 is TGCGCCAGCAGCCCGGGACATGGGGACTATGGCTACACCTTC. Amino acid sequence: CASSPGHGDYGYTF.

A single count supports this clone. The chain employs TRBV27 and TRBJ2-2; 7 positions agree with TRBD2. Looked up from germline, CDR1 is MNHEY and CDR2 is SMNVEV (reference sequence). The CDR3 extends over 14 amino acids. After removal of 3 bases from V and 3 bases from J, the junction contained 1 base not matched to a gene. The DNA for the CDR3 is TGTGCCAGCAGTTTGACTAGCTACACCGGGGAGCTGTTTTTT. Translated: CASSLTSYTGELFF.

This clone turned up a few times. Distinct nucleotide sequences in the sample also encode this CDR3. The V gene is TRBV20-1, the J gene TRBJ2-7; TRBD2 aligns across 9 bases. Germline loops: CDR1 DFQATT, CDR2 SNEGSKA (reference sequence). V shed 3 bases and J 0 bases; nucleotides not matched to a gene: 0. The CDR3 is 13 amino acids. CDR3 in DNA: TGCAGTGCTAGTAGCGGGGGCTCCTACGAGCAGTACTTC. Its translation is CSASSGGSYEQYF.

The chain has TRBV9 and TRBJ1-6; TRBD1 agrees at 7 bases. This CDR3 comprises 15 residues. Germline V gives CDR1 SGDLS, CDR2 YYNGEE. V lost 1 base and J lost 7; bases outside the gene matches: 5. CDR3 DNA: TGTGCCAGCAGCGTAAGCCAGGGGGTAAATTCACCCCTCCACTTT. Amino acids: CASSVSQGVNSPLHF.

This chain links TRBV11-2 with TRBJ1-1; no clear D. CDR3 length: 15 amino acids. Germline assignment: CDR1 SGHAT and CDR2 FQNNGV. Trimming cost V 5 bases and J 0 bases, with 13 bases left between them. The CDR3 DNA is TGTGCCAGCAGCCCCCCCCTCGGGGTGAACACTGAAGCTTTCTTT. Translating it yields CASSPPLGVNTEAFF.

The V call is TRBV19, the J call TRBJ1-5, with TRBD1 identical over 9 bases. The V segment lost 3 bases and the J segment 2 bases; nucleotides outside the gene matches: 5. Germline CDR1 is LNHDA and CDR2 is SQIVND (reference sequence). The CDR3 runs 16 residues. The CDR3 protein is CASSILGQGGNQPQHF. The CDR3 DNA reads as TGTGCCAGTAGTATCTTGGGACAGGGCGGCAATCAGCCCCAGCATTTT.

This chain uses TRBV11-2 with TRBJ1-3; no reliable D call. The CDR3 sequence is 14 residues long. Germline V gene sequence: CDR1 SGHAT, CDR2 FQNNGV. V shed 5 bases and J shed 2 bases, with 10 bases lying between them. CDR3 nucleotides: TGTGCCAGCAGCCCCAGCCGGGCTGGAAACACCATATATTTT. Translated: CASSPSRAGNTIYF. The entire variable domain, with the rest obtained from reference TRBV11-2 and TRBJ1-3, is as follows: EAGVAQSPRYKIIEKRQSVAFWCNPISGHATLYWYQQILGQGPKLLIQFQNNGVVDDSQLPKDRFSAERLKGVDSTLKIQPAKLEDSAVYLCASSPSRAGNTIYFGEGSWLTVV.

The rearrangement links TRBV21-1 to TRBJ2-5; the D call TRBD2 from the table was never checked on the DNA. TRBV21-1 is an annotated pseudogene. The CDR3 spans 17 residues. DNA of the CDR3: TGTGCCAGCAGCAAAGCCCGCGGGAGCCGTAGAATGGAGACCCAGTACTTC. This codes for CASSKARGSRRMETQYF.

This clone has a handful of counts. V gene TRBV24-1 combines with J gene TRBJ1-1; D ambiguous. V gave up 3 bases and J gave up 9 bases, with 13 bases separating them. Germline V gives CDR1 KGHDR, CDR2 SFDVKD. This CDR3 has 13 amino acids. The CDR3 sequence: CATSDGGAYQAFF. The CDR3 bases are TGTGCCACCAGTGATGGCGGAGCGTACCAAGCTTTCTTT.

The gene calls are TRBV24-1 and TRBJ2-1, with D maybe TRBD2 (7 bases). The CDR3 has 16 amino acids. CDR1 and CDR2 (germline): KGHDR, SFDVKD. Trimming pared 2 bases from V and 9 bases from J, leaving 19 bases between. CDR3: CATSDSFGGGPREQFF. The DNA for the CDR3 is TGTGCCACCAGTGATTCTTTTGGGGGGGGGCCACGTGAGCAGTTCTTC.

V and J are TRBV5-1 and TRBJ1-4; D perhaps matches TRBD1 (6 bases). This CDR3 comprises 14 residues. Germline V gene lookup returns CDR1 SGHRS and CDR2 YFSETQ. Trimming left V 0 bases short and J 8 bases short, with 11 bases between. CDR3 loop: CASSLVGDTEKLFF. The DNA for the CDR3 is TGCGCCAGCAGCTTGGTAGGGGACACGGAAAAACTGTTTTTT.

The V call is TRBV5-1, the J call TRBJ1-4; D gene unclear. The CDR3 runs 14 residues. Germline V gives CDR1 SGHRS, CDR2 YFSETQ. V gave up 0 bases and J gave up 2 bases, with 5 bases separating them. CDR3 coding DNA: TGCGCCAGCAGCTTGGCGGTGACTAATGAAAAACTGTTTTTT. Translated, it gives CASSLAVTNEKLFF.

This chain connects TRBV10-2 to TRBJ2-2; possibly TRBD2 for D (5 bases). From germline, CDR1 is WSHSY and CDR2 SAAADI. Trimming took off 10 bases at V and 0 bases at J, with 12 bases between the two ends. The CDR3 spans 14 residues. DNA for the CDR3: TGCGCCAAGAGGGCCGGGTCGAACACCGGGGAGCTGTTTTTT. Amino acids: CAKRAGSNTGELFF.

V is TRBV7-3 and J is TRBJ1-1; tentatively, D is TRBD1 (5 bases). The CDR3 extends over 13 amino acids. V gave up 5 bases and J gave up 4 bases, with 11 bases separating them. Looked up from germline, CDR1 is SGHTA and CDR2 is FQGTGA. CDR3 coding DNA: TGTGCCAGCAGCAAAACAGGAACCACTGAAGCTTTCTTT. Protein sequence: CASSKTGTTEAFF.